This T cell receptor (beta chain) stems from a study of T cells in Graves' hyperthyroidism and ophthalmopathy. Study-wide background: Peripheral blood was acquired at first diagnosis, ahead of any therapy whatsoever.

This clonotype was seen ten or more times. Regions amplified from RNA transcripts were the TCR beta CDR3 regions. Researchers ran a first-round RT-PCR on the TCR CDR3 using the HTBI primer set. A single record per CDR3 protein comes from TCRdb applying MiXCR to the multiplex PCR reads. The sample yields around 760,000 distinct CDR3 sequences, roughly 32% seen once. Germline CDR1 and CDR2: ENHRY and SYGVKD. V was pared by 6 bases and J by 5 bases, with 11 bases between. There are 14 residues in the CDR3. Sequences were obtained from blood. The TCR originated in a woman between 40 and 50 years old with Graves' hyperthyroidism. The V gene is TRBV10-3, the J gene TRBJ1-6; no clear D. The CDR3 bases are TGTGCCATCAGCGGGGTGGAAAATAATTCACCCCTCCACTTT. Residues: CAISGVENNSPLHF.